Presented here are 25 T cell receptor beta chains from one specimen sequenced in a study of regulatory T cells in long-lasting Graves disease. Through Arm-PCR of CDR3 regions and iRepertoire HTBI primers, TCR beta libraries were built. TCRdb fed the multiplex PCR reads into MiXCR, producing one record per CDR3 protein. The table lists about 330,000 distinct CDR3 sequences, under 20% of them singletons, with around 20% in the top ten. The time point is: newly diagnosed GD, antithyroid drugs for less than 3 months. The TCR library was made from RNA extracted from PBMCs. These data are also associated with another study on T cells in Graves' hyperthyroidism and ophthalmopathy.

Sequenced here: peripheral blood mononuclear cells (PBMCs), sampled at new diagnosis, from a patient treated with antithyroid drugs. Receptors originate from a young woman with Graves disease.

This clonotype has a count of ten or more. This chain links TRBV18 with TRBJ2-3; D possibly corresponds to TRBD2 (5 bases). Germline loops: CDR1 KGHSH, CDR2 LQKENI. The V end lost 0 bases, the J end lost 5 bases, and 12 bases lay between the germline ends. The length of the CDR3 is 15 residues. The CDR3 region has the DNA TGTGCCAGCTCACCACCGGGAGCATCCGGAGATACGCAGTATTTT. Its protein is CASSPPGASGDTQYF.

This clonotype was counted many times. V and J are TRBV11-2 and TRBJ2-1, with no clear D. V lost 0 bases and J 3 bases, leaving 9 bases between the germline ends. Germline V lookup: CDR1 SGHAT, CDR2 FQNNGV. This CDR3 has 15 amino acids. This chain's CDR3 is CASSLEGHLYNEQFF. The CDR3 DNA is TGTGCCAGCAGCTTAGAAGGCCACCTCTACAATGAGCAGTTCTTC. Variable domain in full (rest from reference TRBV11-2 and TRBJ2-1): EAGVAQSPRYKIIEKRQSVAFWCNPISGHATLYWYQQILGQGPKLLIQFQNNGVVDDSQLPKDRFSAERLKGVDSTLKIQPAKLEDSAVYLCASSLEGHLYNEQFFGPGTRLTVL.

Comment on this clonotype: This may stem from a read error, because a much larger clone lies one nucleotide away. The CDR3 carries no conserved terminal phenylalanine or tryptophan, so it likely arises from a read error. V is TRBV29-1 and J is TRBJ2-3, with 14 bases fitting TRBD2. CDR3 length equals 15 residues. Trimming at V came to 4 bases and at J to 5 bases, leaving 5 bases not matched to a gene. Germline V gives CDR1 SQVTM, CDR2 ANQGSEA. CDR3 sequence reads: CSVAGTSGRGDTQYL. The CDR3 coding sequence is TGCAGCGTTGCCGGGACTAGCGGGAGAGGAGATACGCAGTATCTT.

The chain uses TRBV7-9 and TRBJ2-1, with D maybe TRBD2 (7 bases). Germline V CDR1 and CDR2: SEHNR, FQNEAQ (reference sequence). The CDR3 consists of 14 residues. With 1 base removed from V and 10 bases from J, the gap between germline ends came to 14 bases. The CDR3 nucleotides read TGTGCCAGCAGCTTAGTAGGGGGGGCCGGCGAGCAGTTCTTC. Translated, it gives CASSLVGGAGEQFF.

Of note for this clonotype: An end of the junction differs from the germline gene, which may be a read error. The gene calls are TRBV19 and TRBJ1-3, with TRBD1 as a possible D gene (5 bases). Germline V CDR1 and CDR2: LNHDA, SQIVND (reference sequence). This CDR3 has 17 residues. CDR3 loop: CTSSPRDRPGSGNTIYF. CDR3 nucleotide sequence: TGTACCAGTAGTCCCCGAGACAGACCTGGTTCTGGAAACACCATATATTTT.

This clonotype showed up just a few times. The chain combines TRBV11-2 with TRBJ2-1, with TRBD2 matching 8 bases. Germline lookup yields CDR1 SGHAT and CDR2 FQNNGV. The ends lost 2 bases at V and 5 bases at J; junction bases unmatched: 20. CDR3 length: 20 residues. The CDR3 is CASSLYDQREILVDDNEQFF. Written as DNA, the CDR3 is TGTGCCAGCAGCTTATATGACCAGCGGGAGATTTTGGTTGATGACAATGAGCAGTTCTTC.

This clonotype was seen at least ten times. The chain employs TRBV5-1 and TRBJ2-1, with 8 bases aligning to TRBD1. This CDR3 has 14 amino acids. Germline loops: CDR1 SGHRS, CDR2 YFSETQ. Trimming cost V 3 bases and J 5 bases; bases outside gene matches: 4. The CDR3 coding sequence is TGCGCCAGCAGCTCGGACAGGGCCCACAATGAGCAGTTCTTC. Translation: CASSSDRAHNEQFF.

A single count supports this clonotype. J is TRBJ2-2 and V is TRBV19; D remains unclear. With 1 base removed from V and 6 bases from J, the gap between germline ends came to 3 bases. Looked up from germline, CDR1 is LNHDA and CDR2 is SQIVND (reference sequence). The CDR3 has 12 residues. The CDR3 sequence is CASSIGSGELFF. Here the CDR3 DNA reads TGTGCCAGTAGTATAGGGTCCGGGGAGCTGTTTTTT.

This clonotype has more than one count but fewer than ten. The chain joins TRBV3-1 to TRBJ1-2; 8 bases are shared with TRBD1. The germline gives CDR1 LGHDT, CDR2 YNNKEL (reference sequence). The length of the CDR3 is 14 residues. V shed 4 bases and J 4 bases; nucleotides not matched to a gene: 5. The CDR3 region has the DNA TGTGCCAGCAGCCGAGAGACAGGGGTCTATGGCTACACCTTC. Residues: CASSRETGVYGYTF.

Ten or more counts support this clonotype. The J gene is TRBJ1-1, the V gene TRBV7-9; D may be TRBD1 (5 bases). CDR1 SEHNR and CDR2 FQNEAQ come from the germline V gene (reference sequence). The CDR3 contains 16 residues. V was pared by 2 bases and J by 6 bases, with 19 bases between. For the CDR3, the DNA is TGTGCCAGCAGCTTACATTTTCGGGGAGGGGCCGCTGAAGCTTTCTTT. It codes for CASSLHFRGGAAEAFF.

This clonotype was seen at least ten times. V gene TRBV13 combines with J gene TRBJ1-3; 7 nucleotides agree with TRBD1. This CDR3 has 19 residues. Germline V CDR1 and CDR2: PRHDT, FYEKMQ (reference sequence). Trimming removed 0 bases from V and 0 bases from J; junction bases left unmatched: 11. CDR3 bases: TGTGCCAGCAGCTTAGGCCGGTGGCCGGGACAGAGCTCTGGAAACACCATATATTTT. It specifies CASSLGRWPGQSSGNTIYF. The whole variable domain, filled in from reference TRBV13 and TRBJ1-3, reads AAGVIQSPRHLIKEKRETATLKCYPIPRHDTVYWYQQGPGQDPQFLISFYEKMQSDKGSIPDRFSAQQFSDYHSELNMSSLELGDSALYFCASSLGRWPGQSSGNTIYFGEGSWLTVV.

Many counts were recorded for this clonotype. This chain's CDR3 is CASSQFVGERETQYF. The DNA of the CDR3 is TGTGCCAGCAGCCAGTTCGTGGGGGAGCGAGAGACCCAGTACTTC. The chain couples TRBV3-1 to TRBJ2-5; tentatively, D is TRBD1 or TRBD2 (5 bases each). Germline V gene lookup returns CDR1 LGHDT and CDR2 YNNKEL (reference sequence). The CDR3 is made up of 15 amino acids. The V and J ends lost 3 bases and 4 bases respectively, with 15 bases between them.

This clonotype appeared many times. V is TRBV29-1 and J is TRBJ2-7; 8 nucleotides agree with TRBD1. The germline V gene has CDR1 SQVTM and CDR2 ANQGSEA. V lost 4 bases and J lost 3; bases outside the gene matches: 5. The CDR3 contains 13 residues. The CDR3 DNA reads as TGCAGCGTTGGGACGGGACAGGTCTACGAGCAGTACTTC. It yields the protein CSVGTGQVYEQYF.

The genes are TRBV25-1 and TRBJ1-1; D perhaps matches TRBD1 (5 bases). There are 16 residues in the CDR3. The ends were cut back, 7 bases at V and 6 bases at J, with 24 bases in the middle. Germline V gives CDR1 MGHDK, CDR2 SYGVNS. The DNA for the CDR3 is TGTGCCAGCATTCGGGGGAGGGACCACAAGCGCGCTGAAGCTTTCTTT. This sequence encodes CASIRGRDHKRAEAFF. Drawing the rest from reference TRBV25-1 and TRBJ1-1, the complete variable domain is EADIYQTPRYLVIGTGKKITLECSQTMGHDKMYWYQQDPGMELHLIHYSYGVNSTEKGDLSSESTVSRIRTEHFPLTLESARPSHTSQYLCASIRGRDHKRAEAFFGQGTRLTVV.

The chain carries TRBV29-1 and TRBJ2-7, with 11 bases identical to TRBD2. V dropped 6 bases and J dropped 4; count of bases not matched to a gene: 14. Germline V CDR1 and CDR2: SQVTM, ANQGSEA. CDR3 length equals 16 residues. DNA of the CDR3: TGCAGCGTGTTGGGCACTGATAGCGGGAGGGTTTACGAGCAGTACTTC. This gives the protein CSVLGTDSGRVYEQYF.

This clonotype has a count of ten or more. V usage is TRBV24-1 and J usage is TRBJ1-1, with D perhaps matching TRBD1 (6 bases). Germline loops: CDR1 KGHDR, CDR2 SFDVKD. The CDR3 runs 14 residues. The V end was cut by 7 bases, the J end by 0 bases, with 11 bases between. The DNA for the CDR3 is TGTGCCACCAGAGAGACAGGCTTGAACACTGAAGCTTTCTTT. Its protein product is CATRETGLNTEAFF.

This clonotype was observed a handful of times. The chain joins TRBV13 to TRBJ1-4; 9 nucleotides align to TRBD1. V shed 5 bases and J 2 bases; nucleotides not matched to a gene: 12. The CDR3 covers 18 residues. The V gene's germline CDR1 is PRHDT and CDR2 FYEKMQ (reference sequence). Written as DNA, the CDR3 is TGTGCCAGCAGCGGTGTAACAGGGGGCTCGGGGACTAATGAAAAACTGTTTTTT. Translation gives CASSGVTGGSGTNEKLFF.

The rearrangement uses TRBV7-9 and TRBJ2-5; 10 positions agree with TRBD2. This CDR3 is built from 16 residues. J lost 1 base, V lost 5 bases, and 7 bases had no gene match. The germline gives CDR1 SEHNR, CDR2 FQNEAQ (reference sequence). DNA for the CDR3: TGTGCCAGCAGCCCCCAACTAGCGGGGCGCCAAGAGACCCAGTACTTC. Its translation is CASSPQLAGRQETQYF.

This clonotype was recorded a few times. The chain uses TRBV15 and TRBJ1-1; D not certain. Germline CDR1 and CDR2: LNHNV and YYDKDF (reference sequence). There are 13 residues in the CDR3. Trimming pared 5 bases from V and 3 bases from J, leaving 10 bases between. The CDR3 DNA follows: TGTGCCACCAGCCCTTTTTTCGACACTGAAGCTTTCTTT. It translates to CATSPFFDTEAFF.

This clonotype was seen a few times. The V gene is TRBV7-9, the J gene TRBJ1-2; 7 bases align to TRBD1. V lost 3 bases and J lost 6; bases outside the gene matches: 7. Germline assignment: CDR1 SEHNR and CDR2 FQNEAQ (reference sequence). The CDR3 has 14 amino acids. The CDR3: CASSFGTAEDGYTF. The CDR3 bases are TGTGCCAGCAGCTTTGGGACAGCGGAGGATGGCTACACCTTC. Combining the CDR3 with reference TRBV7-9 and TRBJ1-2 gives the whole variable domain DTGVSQNPRHKITKRGQNVTFRCDPISEHNRLYWYRQTLGQGPEFLTYFQNEAQLEKSRLLSDRFSAERPKGSFSTLEIQRTEQGDSAMYLCASSFGTAEDGYTFGSGTRLTVV.

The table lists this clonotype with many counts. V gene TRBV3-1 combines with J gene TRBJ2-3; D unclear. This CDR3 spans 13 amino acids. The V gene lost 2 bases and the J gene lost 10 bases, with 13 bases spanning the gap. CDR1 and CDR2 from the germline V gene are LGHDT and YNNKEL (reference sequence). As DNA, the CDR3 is TGTGCCAGCAGCCAAAGTAGTGAAGGTGCGCAGTATTTT. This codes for CASSQSSEGAQYF.

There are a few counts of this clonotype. CDR3 sequence (DNA): TGTGCCAGCAGCCAGGGGCTCCAGGGTGGACCCCAGCATTTT. The encoded protein is CASSQGLQGGPQHF. The chain carries TRBV28 and TRBJ1-5; TRBD1 might be the D (6 bases). This CDR3 region has 14 residues. Per germline, CDR1 MDHEN and CDR2 SYDVKM. The V and J ends lost 6 bases and 10 bases respectively, with 19 bases between them.

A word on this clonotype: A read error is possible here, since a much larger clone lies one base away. CDR3 nucleotides: TGTGCCAGCTCACCGCAGGGCCACGCGAACACCGGGGAGCTGTTTTTT. Protein sequence: CASSPQGHANTGELFF. V gene TRBV18 combines with J gene TRBJ2-2; D is perhaps TRBD1 (5 bases). Germline CDR1 KGHSH, CDR2 LQKENI. This CDR3 is 16 amino acids long. V was shortened by 3 bases and J by 0 bases, with 11 bases between the two germline ends.

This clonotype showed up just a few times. In nucleotides, the CDR3 is TGCAGCGTTGAAGGGGTGGTGTCTGGGGCCAACGTCCTGACTTTC. Protein product: CSVEGVVSGANVLTF. The genes are TRBV29-1 and TRBJ2-6; D is undetermined. The germline V gene encodes CDR1 SQVTM and CDR2 ANQGSEA. The CDR3 extends over 15 amino acids. V shed 1 base and J shed 1 base, with 8 bases lying between them.

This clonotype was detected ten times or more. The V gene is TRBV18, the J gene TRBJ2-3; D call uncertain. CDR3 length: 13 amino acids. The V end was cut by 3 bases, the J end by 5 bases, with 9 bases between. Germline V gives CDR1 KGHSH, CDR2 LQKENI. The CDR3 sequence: CASSPDPGDTQYF. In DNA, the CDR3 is TGTGCCAGCTCACCGGACCCCGGAGATACGCAGTATTTT.